This note documents a single T cell receptor (beta chain) sequence. These data originate in a study of blood T cell repertoires in COVID-19. Whole-study context: In each case, the material was cDNA or gDNA derived from T cells, B-cell-depleted T cells, or PBMCs.

In the authors' workflow: Reference gene primer amplification in the assay estimated nucleated cell counts. The table came from immunoSEQ multiplex PCR; TCRdb's copy has only in-frame clones and leaves some out. V, J and clone size derive from that table, while D and trimming were established from the DNA sequence. The data hold 180,000 or so clones, with around nine tenths observed a single time. Participant reports of clinical history set cohort assignment. All recovered Cohort 3 donors got two negative PCRs, got clearance, or saw symptom resolution. The receptor comes from a woman aged 18 to 35 who had recovered from COVID-19. The sample comprised PBMCs or T cells enriched from blood (not recorded which).

CDR3 loop: CASSPGTSGDEQYF. CDR3 coding DNA: TGTGCCAGCTCACCAGGGACTTCGGGGGACGAGCAGTACTTC. V gene TRBV18 combines with J gene TRBJ2-7, with D perhaps TRBD2 (6 bases). CDR1 KGHSH and CDR2 LQKENI come from the germline V gene. V was cut by 2 bases and J by 5 bases, with 13 bases left in between. CDR3 length equals 14 residues.